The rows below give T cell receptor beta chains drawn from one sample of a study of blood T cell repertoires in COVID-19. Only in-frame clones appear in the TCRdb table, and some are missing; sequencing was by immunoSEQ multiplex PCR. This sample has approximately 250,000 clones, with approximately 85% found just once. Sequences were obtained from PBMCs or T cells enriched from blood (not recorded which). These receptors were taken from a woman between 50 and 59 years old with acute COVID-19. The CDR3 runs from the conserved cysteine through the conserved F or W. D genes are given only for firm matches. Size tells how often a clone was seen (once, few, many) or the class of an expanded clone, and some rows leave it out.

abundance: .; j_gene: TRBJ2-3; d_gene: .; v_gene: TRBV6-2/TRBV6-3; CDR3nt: TGTGCCAGCAGTTATGGGCCGGCTAGCACAGATACGCAGTATTTT; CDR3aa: CASSYGPASTDTQYF
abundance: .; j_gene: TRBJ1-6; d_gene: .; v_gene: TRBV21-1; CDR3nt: TGTGCCAGCAGCAAAAGGAGACAGCCCAAGAGCTCCTATAATTCACCCCTCCACTTT; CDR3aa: CASSKRRQPKSSYNSPLHF
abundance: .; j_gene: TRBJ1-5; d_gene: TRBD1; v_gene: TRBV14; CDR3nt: TGTGCCAGCAGCTCCGGGACAGGGACTGGTCAGCCCCAGCATTTT; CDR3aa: CASSSGTGTGQPQHF
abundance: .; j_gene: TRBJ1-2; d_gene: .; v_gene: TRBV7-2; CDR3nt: TGTGCCAGCAGCCCCAGTTCCGGGACAACAGGCTACACCTTC; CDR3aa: CASSPSSGTTGYTF
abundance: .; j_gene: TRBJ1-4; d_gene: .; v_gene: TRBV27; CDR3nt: TGTGCCAGCAGCGGAGCAACTAATGAAAAACTGTTTTTT; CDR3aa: CASSGATNEKLFF
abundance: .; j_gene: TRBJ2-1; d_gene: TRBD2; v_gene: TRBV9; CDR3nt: TGTGCCAGCAGCCCTTCGGGGGGGCGGTACAATGAGCAGTTCTTC; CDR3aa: CASSPSGGRYNEQFF
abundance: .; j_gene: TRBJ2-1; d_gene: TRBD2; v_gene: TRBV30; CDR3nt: TGTGCCTGGACCTTGAATAGCGGGGGGGCCGAAGAGCAGTTCTTC; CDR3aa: CAWTLNSGGAEEQFF
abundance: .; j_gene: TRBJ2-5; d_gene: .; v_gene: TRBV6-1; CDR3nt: TGTGCCAGCAGTGAAGAGAGGTGGGTTGCGGGGCGGCGTTCCGAAGAGACCCAGTACTTC; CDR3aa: CASSEERWVAGRRSEETQYF
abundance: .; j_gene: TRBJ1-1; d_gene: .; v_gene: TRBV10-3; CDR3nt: TGTGCCATCACTGGGGGGACCTCTCGAGCTGAAGCTTTCTTT; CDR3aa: CAITGGTSRAEAFF
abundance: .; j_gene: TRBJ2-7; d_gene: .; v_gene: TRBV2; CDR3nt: TGTGCCAGCGTTACAGGGTACTCCTACGAGCAGTACTTC; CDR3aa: CASVTGYSYEQYF
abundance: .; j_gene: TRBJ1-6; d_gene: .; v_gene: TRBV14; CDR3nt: TGTGCCAGCAGCCAAGATCAGGGAAGATATTCACCCCTCCACTTT; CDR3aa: CASSQDQGRYSPLHF
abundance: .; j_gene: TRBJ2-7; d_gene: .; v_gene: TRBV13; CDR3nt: TGTGCCAGCCAGGGGAACGGAGGCTACGAGCAGTACTTC; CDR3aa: CASQGNGGYEQYF
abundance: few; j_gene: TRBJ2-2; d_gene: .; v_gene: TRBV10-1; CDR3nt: TGCGCCAGCAGCCCCGGGGGCGGGGAGCTGTTTTTT; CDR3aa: CASSPGGGELFF
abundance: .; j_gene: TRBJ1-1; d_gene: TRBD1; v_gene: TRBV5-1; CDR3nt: TGCGCCAGCAGCTCACCGGACAGGGCGGTCACTGAAGCTTTCTTT; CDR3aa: CASSSPDRAVTEAFF
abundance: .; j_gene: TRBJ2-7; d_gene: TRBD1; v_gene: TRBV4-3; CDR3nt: TGCGCCAGCAGCCAATACAGGGGAACCGAGCAGTACTTC; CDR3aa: CASSQYRGTEQYF
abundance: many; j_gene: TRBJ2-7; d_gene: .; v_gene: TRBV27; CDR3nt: TGTGCCAGCAGTTCCGGGAGAGGAGCCCGCTACGAGCAGTACTTC; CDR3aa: CASSSGRGARYEQYF
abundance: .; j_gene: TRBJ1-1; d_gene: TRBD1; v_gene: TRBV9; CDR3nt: TGTGCCAGCAGCGGGGGACAGAAGAACACTGAAGCTTTCTTT; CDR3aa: CASSGGQKNTEAFF
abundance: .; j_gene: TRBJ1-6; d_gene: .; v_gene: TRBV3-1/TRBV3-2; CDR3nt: TGTGCCAGCAGCCAAGGGATCCCGGGACACCTGAATAATTCACCCCTCCACTTT; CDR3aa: CASSQGIPGHLNNSPLHF
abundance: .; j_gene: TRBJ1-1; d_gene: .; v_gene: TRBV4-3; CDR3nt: TGCGCCAGCAGCCAAGATACGAGCACTGAAGCTTTCTTT; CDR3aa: CASSQDTSTEAFF
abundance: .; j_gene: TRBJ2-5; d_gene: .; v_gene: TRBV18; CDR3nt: TGTGCCAGCTCACCTAACCAAGAGACCCAGTACTTC; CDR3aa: CASSPNQETQYF
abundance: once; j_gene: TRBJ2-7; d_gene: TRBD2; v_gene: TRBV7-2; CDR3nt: TGTGCCAGCAGCCTTAAGCGGGGGGGCCTTTACGAGCAGTACTTC; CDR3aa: CASSLKRGGLYEQYF
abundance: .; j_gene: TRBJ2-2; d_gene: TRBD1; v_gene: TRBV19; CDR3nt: TGTGCCAGTACCGACAGGGAAACCTACACCGGGGAGCTGTTTTTT; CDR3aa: CASTDRETYTGELFF
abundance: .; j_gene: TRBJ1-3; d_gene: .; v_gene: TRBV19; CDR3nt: TGTGCCAGTAGTATAAGGCAATCAGGATCTGGAAACACCATATATTTT; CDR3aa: CASSIRQSGSGNTIYF
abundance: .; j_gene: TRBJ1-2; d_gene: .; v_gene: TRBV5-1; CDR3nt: TGCGCCAGCTCCGGGGTGGCAGTAAATGGCTACACCTTC; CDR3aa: CASSGVAVNGYTF
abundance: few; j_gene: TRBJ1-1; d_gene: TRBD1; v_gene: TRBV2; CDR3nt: TGTGCCAGCAGTGCACAGGGGGCGGACACTGAAGCTTTCTTT; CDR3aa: CASSAQGADTEAFF
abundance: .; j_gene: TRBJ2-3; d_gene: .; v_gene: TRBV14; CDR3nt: TGTGCCAGCAGCCCCCCCCGTGAATTCAGAGATACGCAGTATTTT; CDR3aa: CASSPPREFRDTQYF
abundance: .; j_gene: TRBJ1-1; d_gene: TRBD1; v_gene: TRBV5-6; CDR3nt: TGTGCCAGCAGCCCAGGACAGGGGAGCCCTCTGAAAGCTTTCTTT; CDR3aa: CASSPGQGSPLKAFF
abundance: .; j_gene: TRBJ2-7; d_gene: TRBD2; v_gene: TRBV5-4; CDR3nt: TGTGCCAGCAGCTTGAGTAGCGGGCATATCGTGGACTTC; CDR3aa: CASSLSSGHIVDF
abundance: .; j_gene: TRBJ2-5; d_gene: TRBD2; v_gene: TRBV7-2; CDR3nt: TGTGCCAGCAGCTTAACTAGCGGAGGGGGAGAGACCCAGTACTTC; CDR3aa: CASSLTSGGGETQYF
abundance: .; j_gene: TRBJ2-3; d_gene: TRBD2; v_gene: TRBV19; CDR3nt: TGTGCCAGTAGCACGGGACTAGCGGCACCAGATACGCAGTATTTT; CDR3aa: CASSTGLAAPDTQYF
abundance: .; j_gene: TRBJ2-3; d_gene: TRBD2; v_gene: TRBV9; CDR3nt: TGTGCCAGCAGCGTAGGAGGTAGCGGGGGGTTCGCAGATACGCAGTATTTT; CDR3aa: CASSVGGSGGFADTQYF
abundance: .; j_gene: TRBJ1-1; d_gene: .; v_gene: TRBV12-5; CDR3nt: TGTGCTAGTGGTCGGACAGTCACGAACACTGAAGCTTTCTTT; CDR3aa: CASGRTVTNTEAFF
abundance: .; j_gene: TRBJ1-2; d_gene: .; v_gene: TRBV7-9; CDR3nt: TGTGCCAGCAGCCCGACAATAATATACTATGGCTACACCTTC; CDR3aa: CASSPTIIYYGYTF
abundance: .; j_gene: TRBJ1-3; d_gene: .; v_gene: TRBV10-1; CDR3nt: TGCGCCAGCAGTGACAGGCGAACTGGAAACACCATATATTTT; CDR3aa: CASSDRRTGNTIYF
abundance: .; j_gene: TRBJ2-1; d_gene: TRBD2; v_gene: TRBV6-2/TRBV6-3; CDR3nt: TGTGCCAGCAGTCCCCTAGCGGGGGTACCCTACAATGAGCAGTTCTTC; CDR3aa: CASSPLAGVPYNEQFF
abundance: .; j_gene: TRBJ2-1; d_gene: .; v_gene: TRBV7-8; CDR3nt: TGTGCCAGCAGCTTATTTTCGGACAGCCACAATGAGCAGTTCTTC; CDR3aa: CASSLFSDSHNEQFF
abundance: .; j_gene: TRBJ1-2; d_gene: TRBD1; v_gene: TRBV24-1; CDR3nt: TGTGCCACCAGTGAAAACGGGACAGTCTACACCTTC; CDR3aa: CATSENGTVYTF